What follows describes a single T cell receptor beta chain. This record comes from a study of T cell responses to AZD1222 COVID-19 vaccine. V lost 0 bases and J 5 bases, leaving 4 bases between the germline ends. CDR3 length: 12 amino acids. Germline CDR1 and CDR2: LNHNV and YYDKDF (reference sequence). Only in-frame clones appear in the TCRdb table, and some are missing; sequencing was by immunoSEQ multiplex PCR. The sample has roughly 77,000 clones, over 75% seen once. The V and J genes are TRBV15 and TRBJ2-5; no reliable D call. The sample in question was peripheral blood, obtained on day 0 of MenACWY control vaccination. The TCR sequence derives from an adult in good health. The CDR3 loop reads CATSRDRETQYF. The CDR3 coding sequence is TGTGCCACCAGCAGAGATCGGGAGACCCAGTACTTC.